One and the same sample provided the 12 T cell receptor beta chains below, sequenced in a study of cytomegalovirus exposure and HLA in healthy donors. The PCR ran on 60 Vbeta and 13 Jbeta primers. The repertoire was sequenced with immunoSEQ multiplex PCR; TCRdb's copy has only in-frame clones and lacks some. This table has some 170,000 clones, 79% appearing once. The sample comprised PBMCs. The receptors were sampled from a man aged 35-49 years in good health and CMV-seronegative.

As concerns this clone: Germline and junction disagree at one end, which may indicate a read error. The V gene is TRBV11-2, the J gene TRBJ2-7; 15 bases agree with TRBD2. There are 17 residues in the CDR3. CDR1 is SGHAT, CDR2 FQNNGV, per germline. CDR3 sequence reads: CASSLDPGTSGRYGQYF. The CDR3 region has the DNA TGTGCCAGCAGCTTAGATCCCGGGACTAGCGGGAGGTACGGGCAGTACTTC.

V usage is TRBV9 and J usage is TRBJ2-6; 9 bases line up with TRBD1. J was trimmed by 2 bases and V by 3 bases; bases with no gene match: 9. The germline CDR1 and CDR2 sequences are SGDLS and YYNGEE. There are 18 residues in the CDR3. CDR3 region: CASSAPTGGIAGANVLTF. The CDR3 DNA reads as TGTGCCAGCAGCGCCCCTACAGGGGGCATAGCTGGGGCCAACGTCCTGACTTTC.

Notes on this clone: A junction boundary mismatches the germline segment, possibly from a read error. V is TRBV19 and J is TRBJ1-4; 7 positions agree with TRBD1. The CDR3 length is 14 residues. Germline CDR1 is LNHDA and CDR2 is SQIVND (reference sequence). The CDR3 DNA reads TGTGCCAGTCGACAACCCGGGACAGATGAAAAATTGTTTTTT. Its protein is CASRQPGTDEKLFF.

The table lists this clone with a few counts. In DNA form, the CDR3 reads TGCGCCAGCAGCTTGGAACAGGGGTGGGTCACAGATACGCAGTATTTT. Translation: CASSLEQGWVTDTQYF. This rearrangement joins TRBV5-1 to TRBJ2-3, with TRBD1 identical over 7 bases. The length of the CDR3 is 16 residues. Germline V gene sequence: CDR1 SGHRS, CDR2 YFSETQ. The V segment lost 0 bases and the J segment 2 bases; nucleotides outside the gene matches: 6.

This clone was observed a single time. The gene calls are TRBV19 and TRBJ2-5; D remains unclear. The CDR3 covers 13 residues. Germline V gives CDR1 LNHDA, CDR2 SQIVND (reference sequence). Trimming took 1 base from V and 2 from J, leaving 5 bases between them. In DNA, the CDR3 is TGTGCCAGTAGTATAGTCTCTCAAGAGACCCAGTACTTC. This codes for CASSIVSQETQYF.

This clone was detected only a few times. The chain carries TRBV29-1 and TRBJ2-5; 11 bases are shared with TRBD2. This CDR3 has 17 residues. Germline values: CDR1 SQVTM, CDR2 ANQGSEA. V was pared by 5 bases and J by 1 base, with 12 bases of the junction left unmatched. Here the CDR3 reads CSVRGGRLAGFQETQYF. The DNA for the CDR3 is TGCAGCGTTAGGGGCGGTCGACTAGCGGGGTTCCAAGAGACCCAGTACTTC.

With regard to this clone: The junction does not match germline at one end; this may be a read error. V is TRBV7-7 and J is TRBJ2-2, with D possibly matching TRBD2 (5 bases). CDR1 SSHAT and CDR2 FNYEAQ come from the germline V gene (reference sequence). This CDR3 has 17 residues. CDR3 sequence (DNA): TGTGCTAGCAGTAAAAAGCGGTTTACAAAGCGGCCCGGGGAGCTGTTTTTT. Its protein product is CASSKKRFTKRPGELFF. The full variable domain, completed using reference TRBV7-7 and TRBJ2-2, is GAGVSQSPRYKVTKRGQDVTLRCDPISSHATLYWYQQALGQGPEFLTYFNYEAQPDKSGLPSDRFSAERPEGSISTLTIQRTEQRDSAMYRCASSKKRFTKRPGELFFGEGSRLTVL.

This clone was seen just once. This CDR3 is CASSLDGLAGGYEQYF. CDR3 in DNA: TGTGCCAGCAGCTTAGATGGACTAGCGGGAGGCTACGAGCAGTACTTC. The rearrangement uses TRBV7-2 and TRBJ2-7; 14 nucleotides line up with TRBD2. V trimming: 1 base; J trimming: 3 bases; junction bases outside the gene matches: 2. Looked up from germline, CDR1 is SGHTA and CDR2 is FQGNSA. The CDR3 contains 16 residues.

In its sample, this clone was seen once. CDR3 sequence reads: CASGPLIQPQHF. The DNA of the CDR3 is TGTGCCAGCGGTCCACTGATTCAGCCCCAGCATTTT. This chain links TRBV13 with TRBJ1-5; D is ambiguous. The germline V and J ends were trimmed by 8 bases and 6 bases, with 11 bases remaining between them. CDR1 and CDR2 from the germline V gene are PRHDT and FYEKMQ (reference sequence). This CDR3 comprises 12 residues.

This chain links TRBV1 with TRBJ1-5; TRBD1 reflects the table's D call only, with no check against the DNA. TRBV1 counts as a pseudogene. This CDR3 is 17 amino acids long. CDR3 sequence reads: CTSSPDRGGYSNQPQHF. The CDR3 coding sequence is TGCACCAGCAGTCCCGACAGGGGAGGATATAGCAATCAGCCCCAGCATTTT.

CDR3 nucleotide sequence: TGTGCCAGCAGCCCATCAAGGCTGCCGGGGACCGGGGAGCTGTTTTTT. Protein: CASSPSRLPGTGELFF. The chain recombines TRBV7-2 with TRBJ2-2; D possibly corresponds to TRBD2 (5 bases). The V and J ends lost 5 bases and 5 bases respectively, with 18 bases between them. Germline CDR1 reads SGHTA; CDR2 reads FQGNSA. CDR3 length: 16 amino acids. Full variable domain (outside the CDR3, taken from reference TRBV7-2 and TRBJ2-2): GAGVSQSPSNKVTEKGKDVELRCDPISGHTALYWYRQSLGQGLEFLIYFQGNSAPDKSGLPSDRFSAERTGGSVSTLTIQRTQQEDSAVYLCASSPSRLPGTGELFFGEGSRLTVL.

This clone has a single count. This chain joins TRBV7-2 and TRBJ2-5; a possible D gene is TRBD2 (5 bases). Germline values: CDR1 SGHTA, CDR2 FQGNSA. Trimming removed 5 bases from V and 11 bases from J, with 24 bases in between. The CDR3 runs 15 residues. The CDR3 DNA sequence: TGTGCCAGCAGCGTAGACGGGATCCCACCGGATGAGCAGTACTTC. Translation gives CASSVDGIPPDEQYF.